This T cell receptor (beta chain) is drawn from a study of cytomegalovirus exposure and HLA in healthy donors. Overall study: Earlier work reported some 110 million unique TCR beta sequences from 150 million to 200 million T cells.

Comment on this clone: The target antigen is unknown.

Study-level points and caveats: DRB1 had the most TCR associations and HLA-C the fewest, a later analysis found, with rates varying by HLA locus. The study dropped some indistinguishable V segments, TRBV6-2 and TRBV6-3 among them.

The CDR3 runs 11 residues. V was shortened by 5 bases and J by 11 bases, with 12 bases between the two germline ends. The germline V gene has CDR1 MNHEY and CDR2 SVGAGI. With 60 Vbeta and 13 Jbeta primers, the PCR was carried out. Sequencing used immunoSEQ multiplex PCR; TCRdb keeps in-frame clones, though not all of them. The sample holds fewer than 150,000 clones. Healthy bone marrow donors formed the donor group. Sequenced sample: PBMCs. The chain links TRBV6-5 to TRBJ1-1, with D hard to call. The source of this sequence is a middle-aged man in good health and CMV-seronegative. The CDR3 is CASSRGADAFF. The CDR3 nucleotides are TGTGCCAGCAGTCGGGGAGCCGACGCTTTCTTT.